Below, 3 T cell receptor beta chains from the same sample are listed, as sequenced in a study of T cells in Graves' hyperthyroidism and ophthalmopathy. The CDR3 regions of TCR beta were amplified from RNA transcripts. Carried out on the TCR CDR3, a first-round RT-PCR used the HTBI primer set. Via MiXCR, TCRdb re-called the multiplex PCR reads, giving one row per CDR3 protein. The sample has roughly 650,000 distinct CDR3 sequences, roughly 16% seen once. Sequencing was done on a sample of blood. These TCRs come from a woman aged 40-49 years with Graves' ophthalmopathy.

In its sample, this clonotype was seen a few times. The rearrangement uses TRBV18 and TRBJ1-4; D is possibly TRBD1 (6 bases). The CDR3 is 14 amino acids. The V end lost 6 bases, the J end lost 6 bases, and 14 bases lay between the germline ends. Germline V CDR1 and CDR2: KGHSH, LQKENI. In nucleotides, the CDR3 is TGTGCCAGCTCTCGGGACACCAAGGATGAAAAACTGTTTTTT. Translated: CASSRDTKDEKLFF.

This clonotype was detected only a few times. The chain carries TRBV6-1 and TRBJ2-2, with 11 nucleotides matching TRBD1. V was pared by 7 bases and J by 2 bases, with 21 bases of the junction left unmatched. The CDR3 covers 21 residues. Germline CDR1 MNHNS, CDR2 SASEGT. The CDR3 protein is CASKDSPGQGDPGTNTGELFF. The DNA for the CDR3 is TGTGCCAGCAAGGACTCACCGGGACAGGGGGACCCTGGGACAAACACCGGGGAGCTGTTTTTT.

This clonotype was picked up many times. The J gene is TRBJ1-2, the V gene TRBV2, with TRBD1 as a possible D gene (6 bases). The CDR3 runs 15 residues. CDR1 is SNHLY, CDR2 FYNNEI, per germline. Trimming pared 6 bases from V and 7 bases from J, leaving 21 bases between. CDR3 sequence: CASSAQGSGWGGYTF. CDR3 DNA sequence: TGTGCCAGCAGCGCACAGGGATCCGGATGGGGTGGCTACACCTTC.